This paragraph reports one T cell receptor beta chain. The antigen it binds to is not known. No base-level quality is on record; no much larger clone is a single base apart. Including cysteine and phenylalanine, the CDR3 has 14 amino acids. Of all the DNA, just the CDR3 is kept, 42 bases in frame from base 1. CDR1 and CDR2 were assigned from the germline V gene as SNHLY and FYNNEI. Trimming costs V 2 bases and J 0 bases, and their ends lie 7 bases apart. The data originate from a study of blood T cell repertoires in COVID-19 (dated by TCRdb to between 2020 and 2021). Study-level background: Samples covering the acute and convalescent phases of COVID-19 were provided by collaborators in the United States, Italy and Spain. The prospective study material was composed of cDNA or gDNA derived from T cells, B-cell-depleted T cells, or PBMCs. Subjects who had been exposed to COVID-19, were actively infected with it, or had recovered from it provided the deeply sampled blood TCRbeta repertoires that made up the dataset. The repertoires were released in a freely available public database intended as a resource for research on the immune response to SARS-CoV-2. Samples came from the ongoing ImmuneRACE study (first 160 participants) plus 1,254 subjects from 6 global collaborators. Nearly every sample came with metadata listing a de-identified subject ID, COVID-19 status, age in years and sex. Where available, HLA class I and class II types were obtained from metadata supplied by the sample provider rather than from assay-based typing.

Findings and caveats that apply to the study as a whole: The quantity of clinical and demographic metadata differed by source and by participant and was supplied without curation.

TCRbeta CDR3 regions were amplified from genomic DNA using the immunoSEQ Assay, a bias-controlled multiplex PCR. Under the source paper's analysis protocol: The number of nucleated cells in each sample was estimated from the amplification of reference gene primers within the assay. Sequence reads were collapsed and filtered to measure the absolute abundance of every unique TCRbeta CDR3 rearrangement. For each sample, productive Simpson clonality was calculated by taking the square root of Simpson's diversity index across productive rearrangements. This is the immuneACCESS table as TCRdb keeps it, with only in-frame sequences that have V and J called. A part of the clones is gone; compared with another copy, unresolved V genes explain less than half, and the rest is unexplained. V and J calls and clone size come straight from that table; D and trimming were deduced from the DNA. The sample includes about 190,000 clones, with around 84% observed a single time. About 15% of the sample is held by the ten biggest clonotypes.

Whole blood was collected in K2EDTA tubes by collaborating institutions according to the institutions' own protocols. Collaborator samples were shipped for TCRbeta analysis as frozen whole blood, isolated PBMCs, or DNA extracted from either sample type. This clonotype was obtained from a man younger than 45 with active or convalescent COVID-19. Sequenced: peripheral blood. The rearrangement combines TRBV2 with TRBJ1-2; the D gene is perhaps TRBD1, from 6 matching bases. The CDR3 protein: CASSERTANYGYTF. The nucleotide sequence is TGTGCCAGCAGTGAAAGGACAGCTAACTATGGCTACACCTTC.